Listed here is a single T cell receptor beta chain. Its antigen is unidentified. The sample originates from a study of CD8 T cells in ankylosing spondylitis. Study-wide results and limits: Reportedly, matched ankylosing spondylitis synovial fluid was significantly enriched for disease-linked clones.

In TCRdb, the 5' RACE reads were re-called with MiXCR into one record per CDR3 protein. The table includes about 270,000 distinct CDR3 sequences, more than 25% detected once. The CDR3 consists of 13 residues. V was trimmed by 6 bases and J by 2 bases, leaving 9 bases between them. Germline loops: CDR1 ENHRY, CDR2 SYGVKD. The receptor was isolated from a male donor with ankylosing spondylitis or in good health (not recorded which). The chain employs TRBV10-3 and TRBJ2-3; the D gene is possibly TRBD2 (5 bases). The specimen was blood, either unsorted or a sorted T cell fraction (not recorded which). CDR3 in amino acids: CAIRKDFTDTQYF. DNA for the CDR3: TGTGCCATCAGGAAGGACTTCACAGATACGCAGTATTTT.